This T cell receptor beta chain is from a study of blood T cell repertoires in COVID-19. Assay used: immunoSEQ multiplex PCR; TCRdb lists only in-frame clones, some missing. The sample carries around 210,000 clones, 70% to 90% recorded once. V was cut by 4 bases and J by 3 bases, with 9 bases left in between. There are 13 residues in the CDR3. CDR1 is SGHTA, CDR2 FQGTGA, per germline. As for this clone: Within the sample, other DNA sequences also encode this same CDR3.

Enrolment of Seattle patients took place during active infection, and they were followed longitudinally. The clonotype was recovered from a man aged 45-65 years with COVID-19, enrolled during active disease. This chain connects TRBV7-3 to TRBJ2-5, with D possibly matching TRBD1 (6 bases). The sample taken for sequencing was peripheral blood. The CDR3 loop reads CASSSGQKETQYF. DNA of the CDR3: TGTGCCAGCAGCTCCGGACAGAAAGAGACCCAGTACTTC.